The source of this T cell receptor beta chain is a study of shared clonotypes between healthy human individuals. CDR1 and CDR2 (germline): MNHNS, SASEGT. V shed 7 bases, J shed 5 bases, and the junction held 8 bases outside the gene matches. This CDR3 region has 14 residues. General study points: Tissues were not sampled, only blood, and their repertoires likely differ. Around 5.3% of naive CD4 clonotypes were shared across a few donors. Clonotype sharing across donors was expected to vary with sequencing depth.

Sequencing was performed with immunoSEQ multiplex PCR; in TCRdb, only in-frame clones are kept and a portion is missing. Of roughly 2.1 million clones in the sample, roughly 91% are singletons; the top ten hold over 1.5%. Naive CD8 cells comprised CD45RO-negative, CCR7-positively selected cells, excluding terminally differentiated effector memory CD45RA+ cells. Details on this clone: Antigen unknown.

The receptor was derived from a man younger than 30 in good health. Some clones in this sample may be carry-over from other donors' samples. Sequenced: naive CD8+ T cells from PBMCs. J is TRBJ2-7 and V is TRBV6-1; 10 bases map to TRBD1. CDR3 nucleotide sequence: TGTGCCAGCACCGGGGACAGGGGTACGGACGAGCAGTACTTC. It yields the protein CASTGDRGTDEQYF.